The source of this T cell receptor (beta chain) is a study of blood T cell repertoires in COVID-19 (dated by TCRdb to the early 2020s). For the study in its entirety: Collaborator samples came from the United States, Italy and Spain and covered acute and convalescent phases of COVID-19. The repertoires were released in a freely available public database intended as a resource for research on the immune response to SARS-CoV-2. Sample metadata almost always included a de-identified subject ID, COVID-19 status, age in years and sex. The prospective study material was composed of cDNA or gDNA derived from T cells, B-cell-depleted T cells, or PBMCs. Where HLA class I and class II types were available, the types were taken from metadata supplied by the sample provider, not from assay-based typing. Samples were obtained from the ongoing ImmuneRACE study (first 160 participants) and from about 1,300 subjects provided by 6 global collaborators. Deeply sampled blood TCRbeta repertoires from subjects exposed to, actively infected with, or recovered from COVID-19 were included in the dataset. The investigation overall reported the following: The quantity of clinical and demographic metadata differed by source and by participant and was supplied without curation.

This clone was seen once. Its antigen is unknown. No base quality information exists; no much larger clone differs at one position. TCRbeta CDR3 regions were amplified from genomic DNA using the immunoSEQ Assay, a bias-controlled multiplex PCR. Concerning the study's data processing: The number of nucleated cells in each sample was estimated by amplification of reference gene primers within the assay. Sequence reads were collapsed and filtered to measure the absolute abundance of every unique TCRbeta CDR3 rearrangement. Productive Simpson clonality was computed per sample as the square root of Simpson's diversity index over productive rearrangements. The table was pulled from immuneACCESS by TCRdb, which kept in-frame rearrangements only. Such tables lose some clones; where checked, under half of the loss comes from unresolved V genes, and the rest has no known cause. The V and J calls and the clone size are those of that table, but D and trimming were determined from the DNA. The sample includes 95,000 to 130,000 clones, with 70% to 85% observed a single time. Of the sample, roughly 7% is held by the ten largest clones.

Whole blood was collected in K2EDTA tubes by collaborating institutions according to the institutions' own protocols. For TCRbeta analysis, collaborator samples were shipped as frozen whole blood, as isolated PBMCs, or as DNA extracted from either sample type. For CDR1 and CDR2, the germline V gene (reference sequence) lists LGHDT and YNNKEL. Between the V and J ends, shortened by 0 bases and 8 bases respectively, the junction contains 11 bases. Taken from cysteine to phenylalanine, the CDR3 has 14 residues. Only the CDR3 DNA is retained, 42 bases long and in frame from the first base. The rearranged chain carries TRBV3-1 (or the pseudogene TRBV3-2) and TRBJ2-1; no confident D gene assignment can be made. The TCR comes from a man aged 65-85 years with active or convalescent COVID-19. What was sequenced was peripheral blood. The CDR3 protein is CASSQDWSSYEQFF. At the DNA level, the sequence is TGTGCCAGCAGCCAAGATTGGAGCAGCTATGAGCAGTTCTTC.